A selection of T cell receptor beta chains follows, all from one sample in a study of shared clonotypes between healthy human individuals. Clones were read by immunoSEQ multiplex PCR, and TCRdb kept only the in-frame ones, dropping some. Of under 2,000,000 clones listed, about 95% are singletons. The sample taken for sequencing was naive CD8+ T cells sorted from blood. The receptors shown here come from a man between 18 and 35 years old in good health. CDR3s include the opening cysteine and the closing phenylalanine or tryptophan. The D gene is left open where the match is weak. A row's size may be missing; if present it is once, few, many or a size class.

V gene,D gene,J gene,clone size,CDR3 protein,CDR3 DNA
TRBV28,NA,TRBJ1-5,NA,CASSSGGDQPQHF,TGTGCCAGCAGTTCGGGTGGTGATCAGCCCCAGCATTTT
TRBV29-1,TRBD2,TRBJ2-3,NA,CSVELAGGSGTDTQYF,TGCAGCGTTGAACTAGCGGGGGGGAGTGGCACAGATACGCAGTATTTT
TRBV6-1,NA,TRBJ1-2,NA,CASSDWRSGTYGYTF,TGTGCCAGCAGTGACTGGCGGTCCGGCACCTATGGCTACACCTTC
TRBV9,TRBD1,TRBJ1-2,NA,CASTGLGTGDGYTF,TGTGCCAGCACCGGCCTCGGGACAGGGGATGGCTACACCTTC
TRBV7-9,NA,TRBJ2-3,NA,CASSLGLGNTDTQYF,TGTGCCAGCAGCTTAGGATTAGGTAACACAGATACGCAGTATTTT
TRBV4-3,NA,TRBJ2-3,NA,CASSQEGGGSTDTQYF,TGCGCCAGCAGCCAAGAAGGCGGCGGGAGCACAGATACGCAGTATTTT
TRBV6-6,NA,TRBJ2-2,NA,CASQRGDTGELFF,TGTGCCTCCCAGCGAGGGGACACCGGGGAGCTGTTTTTT
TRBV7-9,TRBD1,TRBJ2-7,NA,CASSSSPGQGREQYF,TGTGCCAGCAGCTCATCACCGGGACAGGGTCGGGAGCAGTACTTC
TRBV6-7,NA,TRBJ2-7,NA,CARGGFSYEQYF,TGTGCCAGAGGGGGGTTTTCCTACGAGCAGTACTTC
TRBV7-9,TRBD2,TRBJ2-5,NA,CASSIDGTSGETQYF,TGTGCCAGCAGCATTGACGGGACTAGCGGAGAGACCCAGTACTTC
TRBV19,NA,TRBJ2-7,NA,CASSPGLGAYEQYF,TGTGCCAGTAGTCCCGGACTGGGAGCCTACGAGCAGTACTTC
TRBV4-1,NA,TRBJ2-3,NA,CASSQKPTSTDTQYF,TGCGCCAGCAGCCAAAAACCTACTAGCACAGATACGCAGTATTTT
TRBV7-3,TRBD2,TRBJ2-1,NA,CASSSSGGAFDEQFF,TGTGCCAGCAGCTCCAGCGGGGGCGCCTTTGATGAGCAGTTCTTC
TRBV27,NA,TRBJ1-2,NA,CASKLTGRDGYTF,TGTGCCAGCAAACTTACAGGGAGAGATGGCTACACCTTC
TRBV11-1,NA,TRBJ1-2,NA,CASSFAGPNYGYTF,TGTGCCAGCAGCTTTGCAGGCCCTAACTATGGCTACACCTTC
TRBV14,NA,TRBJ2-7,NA,CASSQLMSYEQYF,TGTGCCAGCAGCCAGTTGATGAGCTACGAGCAGTACTTC
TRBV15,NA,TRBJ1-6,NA,CATSRDRVPNSPLHF,TGTGCCACCAGCAGAGATCGTGTCCCTAATTCACCCCTCCACTTT
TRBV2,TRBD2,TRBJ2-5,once,CASAPGGGENQETQYF,TGTGCCAGCGCCCCGGGGGGGGGAGAAAACCAAGAGACCCAGTACTTC
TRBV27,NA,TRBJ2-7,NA,CASSFGISYEQYF,TGTGCCAGCAGCTTCGGGATTTCCTACGAGCAGTACTTC
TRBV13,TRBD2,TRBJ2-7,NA,CASSLGASGTYEQYF,TGTGCCAGCAGCTTAGGGGCTAGCGGAACCTACGAGCAGTACTTC
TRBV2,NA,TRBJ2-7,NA,CASSVSPAYEQYF,TGTGCCAGCAGCGTTTCCCCCGCCTACGAGCAGTACTTC
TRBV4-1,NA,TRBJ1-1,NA,CASSQGRGTEAFF,TGCGCCAGCAGCCAGGGCAGGGGCACTGAAGCTTTCTTT
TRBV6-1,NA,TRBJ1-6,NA,CASSESSVSSSYNSPLHF,TGTGCCAGCAGTGAGTCCTCCGTTAGCAGCTCCTATAATTCACCCCTCCACTTT
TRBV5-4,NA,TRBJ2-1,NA,CASSLGLASYEQFF,TGTGCCAGCAGCTTGGGACTTGCCTCTTATGAGCAGTTCTTC
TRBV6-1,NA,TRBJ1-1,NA,CASIGLSTEAFF,TGTGCCAGCATAGGGTTGAGCACTGAAGCTTTCTTT
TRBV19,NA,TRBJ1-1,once,CASSIGLYTEAFF,TGTGCCAGTAGTATAGGCTTGTACACTGAAGCTTTCTTT
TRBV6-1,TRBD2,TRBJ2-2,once,CASSGRASGTGELFF,TGTGCCAGCAGTGGGCGGGCTAGCGGCACCGGGGAGCTGTTTTTT
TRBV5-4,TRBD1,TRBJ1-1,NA,CASSLQGASNTEAFF,TGTGCCAGCAGCTTGCAGGGGGCCTCGAACACTGAAGCTTTCTTT
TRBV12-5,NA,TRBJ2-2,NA,CASGLDTGELFF,TGTGCTAGTGGTCTCGACACCGGGGAGCTGTTTTTT
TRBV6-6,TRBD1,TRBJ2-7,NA,CASTYDRVNEQYF,TGTGCCAGCACCTATGACAGGGTCAACGAGCAGTACTTC
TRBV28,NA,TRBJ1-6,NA,CASSTPGLGGSPLHF,TGTGCCAGCAGTACCCCCGGCCTTGGGGGTTCACCCCTCCACTTT
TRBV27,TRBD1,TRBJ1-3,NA,CASSGTDGNTIYF,TGTGCCAGCAGTGGGACAGACGGAAACACCATATATTTT
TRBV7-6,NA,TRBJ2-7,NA,CASSPRGAAYEQYF,TGTGCCAGCAGCCCGAGGGGGGCAGCCTACGAGCAGTACTTC
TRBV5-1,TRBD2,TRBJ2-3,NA,CASSTGLAGAGDTQYF,TGCGCCAGCAGCACGGGACTAGCGGGGGCTGGAGATACGCAGTATTTT
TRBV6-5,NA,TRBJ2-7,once,CASRSSGGVGEQYF,TGTGCCAGCAGAAGTAGCGGAGGGGTGGGCGAGCAGTACTTC
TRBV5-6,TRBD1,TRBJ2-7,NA,CASSQRQGALPSYEQYF,TGTGCCAGCAGCCAGAGACAGGGGGCTCTTCCCTCCTACGAGCAGTACTTC
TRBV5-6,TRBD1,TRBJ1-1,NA,CASSLTGGYTEAFF,TGTGCCAGCAGCTTAACAGGGGGCTACACTGAAGCTTTCTTT
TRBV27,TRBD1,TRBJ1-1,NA,CASIGTRGLSMNTEAFF,TGTGCCAGCATTGGGACCAGGGGGCTGTCGATGAACACTGAAGCTTTCTTT
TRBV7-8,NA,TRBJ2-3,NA,CASSPPPDTQYF,TGTGCCAGCAGTCCTCCCCCAGATACGCAGTATTTT
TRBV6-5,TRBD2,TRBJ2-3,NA,CASTDGGTDSDTQYF,TGTGCCAGCACCGACGGGGGGACGGACTCGGATACGCAGTATTTT
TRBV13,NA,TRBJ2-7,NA,CASSFTVSEQYF,TGTGCCAGCAGCTTTACAGTCTCCGAGCAGTACTTC
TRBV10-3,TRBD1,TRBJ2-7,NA,CAISEDRTGVSYEQYF,TGTGCCATCAGTGAAGATCGGACAGGGGTCTCCTACGAGCAGTACTTC
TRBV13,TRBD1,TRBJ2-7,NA,CASSQAGTGNYEQYF,TGTGCCAGCAGCCAAGCCGGGACAGGCAACTACGAGCAGTACTTC
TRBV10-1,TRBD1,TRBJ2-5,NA,CASSPRQGRETQYF,TGCGCCAGCAGTCCGAGACAGGGGAGGGAGACCCAGTACTTC